Shown below are 12 T cell receptor beta chains from a single sample sequenced in a study of identical twins. MiXCR was run by TCRdb on the 5' RACE reads, yielding one entry per CDR3 protein. The sample holds a few hundred thousand distinct CDR3 sequences, under 20% seen once. The specimen sequenced was naive T cells sorted from blood. The receptors here all came from a middle-aged man in good health.

The chain couples TRBV28 to TRBJ2-5; D gene uncertain. Germline assignment: CDR1 MDHEN and CDR2 SYDVKM. Deletions cut 10 bases from V and 5 bases from J, with 8 bases between. CDR3 length equals 10 residues. CDR3 protein: CATLGETQYF. The CDR3 DNA reads TGTGCCACCCTCGGGGAGACCCAGTACTTC.

There are a few counts of this clonotype. The J gene is TRBJ2-6, the V gene TRBV11-2, with D possibly matching TRBD1 (5 bases). Trimming removed 3 bases from V and 0 bases from J, with 15 bases in between. This CDR3 has 18 amino acids. The germline V gene encodes CDR1 SGHAT and CDR2 FQNNGV. The CDR3 DNA reads TGTGCCAGCAGCTTCAAAGGGCAGGGAAGCTCTGGGGCCAACGTCCTGACTTTC. It encodes CASSFKGQGSSGANVLTF.

This chain uses TRBV20-1 with TRBJ2-1, with 7 bases fitting TRBD2. Looked up from germline, CDR1 is DFQATT and CDR2 is SNEGSKA (reference sequence). The CDR3 extends over 15 amino acids. V dropped 5 bases and J dropped 0; count of bases not matched to a gene: 7. This CDR3 is CSAGSGDHSYNEQFF. The CDR3 bases are TGCAGTGCTGGGAGCGGGGACCACTCCTACAATGAGCAGTTCTTC.

The chain recombines TRBV7-6 with TRBJ2-7, with a tentative D call TRBD2 (7 bases). CDR3 length: 13 amino acids. The germline V gene has CDR1 SGHVS and CDR2 FNYEAQ. V dropped 5 bases and J dropped 2 bases, with 10 bases sitting between them. As DNA, the CDR3 is TGTGCCAGCAGCCGGGGGGCTACCTACGAGCAGTACTTC. As protein: CASSRGATYEQYF. The whole variable domain, remainder taken from reference TRBV7-6 and TRBJ2-7, is GAGVSQSPRYKVTKRGQDVALRCDPISGHVSLYWYRQALGQGPEFLTYFNYEAQQDKSGLPNDRFSAERPEGSISTLTIQRTEQRDSAMYRCASSRGATYEQYFGPGTRLTVT.

This clonotype was picked up a small number of times. This chain links TRBV10-3 with TRBJ2-6; possible D gene TRBD2, 5 bases. From germline, CDR1 is ENHRY and CDR2 SYGVKD. The CDR3 is 16 amino acids. V lost 0 bases, J lost 3 bases, and 9 bases lay in between. The CDR3 sequence: CAISESGGVGANVLTF. As DNA, the CDR3 is TGTGCCATCAGTGAGTCTGGAGGAGTTGGGGCCAACGTCCTGACTTTC.

This clonotype was counted ten times or more. The chain joins TRBV5-6 to TRBJ1-1; tentative D call: TRBD1 (5 bases). Per the germline V gene, CDR1 is SGHDT and CDR2 is YYEEEE. There are 14 residues in the CDR3. Trimming shortened V by 0 bases and J by 6 bases, and 12 bases separated the two germline ends. CDR3 amino acids: CASSLVGRAPEAFF. CDR3 in DNA: TGTGCCAGCAGCTTGGTCGGCAGGGCGCCTGAAGCTTTCTTT.

This clonotype was counted only a few times. This chain joins TRBV12-3 or TRBV12-4 and TRBJ2-4; 9 bases are shared with TRBD1. The CDR3 loop spans 12 amino acids. The ends lost 5 bases at V and 9 bases at J; junction bases unmatched: 2. CDR3 coding DNA: TGTGCCAGCAGTGGGACAGGGACCATTCAGTACTTC. Translation: CASSGTGTIQYF.

This clonotype was counted a few times. The gene calls are TRBV27 and TRBJ2-7; either TRBD1 or TRBD2 may fit D (5 bases each). The CDR3 is made up of 16 amino acids. Looked up from germline, CDR1 is MNHEY and CDR2 is SMNVEV (reference sequence). Trimming cost V 2 bases and J 6 bases, with 20 bases left between them. As DNA, the CDR3 is TGTGCCAGCAGTTTACTTGCTTGGGGGACGGCAGTCGAGCAGTACTTC. Translating it yields CASSLLAWGTAVEQYF.

The rearrangement uses TRBV7-8 and TRBJ1-2, with 10 positions matching TRBD1. The germline gives CDR1 SGHVS, CDR2 FQNEAQ. The V and J ends lost 5 bases and 4 bases, in that order; junction bases with no gene match: 22. The CDR3 is 20 residues long. CDR3 residues: CASSPRFRDRGSTPGYGYTF. For the CDR3, the DNA is TGTGCCAGCAGCCCGAGATTCCGGGACAGGGGTTCAACGCCAGGCTATGGCTACACCTTC.

Concerning this clonotype itself: Possible read error: a much larger clone is one base away. The V call is TRBV15, the J call TRBJ1-2; no clear D. CDR3 length: 14 amino acids. Germline CDR1 LNHNV, CDR2 YYDKDF (reference sequence). The CDR3 protein is CATRRDLVQYGYTF. CDR3 sequence (DNA): TGTGCCACCAGAAGAGATCTAGTACAGTATGGCTACACCTTC.

The chain combines TRBV10-2 with TRBJ2-1; 13 positions agree with TRBD2. V lost 5 bases to trimming and J lost 3 bases; unmatched junction nucleotides: 1. The CDR3 covers 15 residues. Looked up from germline, CDR1 is WSHSY and CDR2 is SAAADI. The CDR3 spells CASSRTSGGYNEQFF. The CDR3 nucleotides read TGCGCCAGCAGTAGGACTAGCGGGGGCTACAATGAGCAGTTCTTC.

The CDR3 nucleotides read TGTGCCAGCAGCTTTGGCGGGAGGGCCCTTAGGAGTGAGCAGTTCTTC. This gives the protein CASSFGGRALRSEQFF. The chain links TRBV7-3 to TRBJ2-1; 9 bases map to TRBD2. The CDR3 extends over 16 amino acids. CDR1 and CDR2 from the germline V gene are SGHTA and FQGTGA. The V and J ends lost 3 bases and 9 bases, in that order; junction bases with no gene match: 12.